Shown below are 24 T cell receptor beta chains from a single sample sequenced in a study of blood T cell repertoires in COVID-19. The table came from immunoSEQ multiplex PCR; TCRdb's copy has only in-frame clones and leaves some out. The sample consists of 35,000 to 40,000 clones, around 90% of them appearing once. Sequencing was carried out using peripheral blood. The receptor set was obtained from a man aged 55 to 70 with COVID-19, enrolled during active disease.

This chain joins TRBV7-8 and TRBJ2-1; 8 bases line up with TRBD1. Germline trimming cut 5 bases from V and 6 bases from J; bases unmatched to any gene: 9. The CDR3 contains 15 residues. In germline, CDR1 is SGHVS, CDR2 FQNEAQ. The CDR3 protein is CASSPRQGMGNEQFF. The CDR3 DNA reads as TGTGCCAGCAGCCCAAGACAGGGGATGGGCAATGAGCAGTTCTTC. The variable domain in full, completed from reference TRBV7-8 and TRBJ2-1, reads GAGVSQSPRYKVAKRGQDVALRCDPISGHVSLFWYQQALGQGPEFLTYFQNEAQLDKSGLPSDRFFAERPEGSVSTLKIQRTQQEDSAVYLCASSPRQGMGNEQFFGPGTRLTVL.

The chain combines TRBV6-5 with TRBJ1-2; TRBD1 matches at 7 bases. The CDR3 runs to 14 residues. From germline, CDR1 is MNHEY and CDR2 SVGAGI. With V trimmed by 5 bases and J by 4 bases, 7 bases remained unmatched. CDR3 nucleotides: TGTGCCAGCAGTCCAGACAGGGCCTTCTATGGCTACACCTTC. It is translated as CASSPDRAFYGYTF.

CDR3 sequence reads: CAWSSSRDQPQHF. The CDR3 nucleotides are TGTGCCTGGAGTTCCAGCAGGGATCAGCCCCAGCATTTT. This chain joins TRBV30 and TRBJ1-5; TRBD1 is a possible D gene (5 bases). V was trimmed by 2 bases and J by 5 bases, leaving 10 bases between them. The CDR3 has 13 residues. Germline V gives CDR1 GTSNPN, CDR2 SVGIG (reference sequence).

The CDR3 coding sequence is TGTGCCAGCAGTTACCGCGGGGACGCTAACTATGGCTACACCTTC. Its translation is CASSYRGDANYGYTF. This chain links TRBV6-5 with TRBJ1-2; TRBD1 is a possible D gene (5 bases). This CDR3 is built from 15 residues. Trimming removed 2 bases from V and 0 bases from J, with 10 bases in between. Germline-derived CDR1 and CDR2 are MNHEY and SVGAGI.

The J gene is TRBJ2-7, the V gene TRBV10-2; 7 nucleotides match TRBD1. This CDR3 has 16 residues. Losses at the gene ends were 6 bases for V and 3 bases for J; bases not matched to a gene: 14. CDR1 and CDR2 from the germline V gene are WSHSY and SAAADI. CDR3 sequence reads: CASSKGPGTANYEQYF. DNA of the CDR3: TGCGCCAGCAGCAAGGGGCCCGGGACAGCGAACTACGAGCAGTACTTC.

The V and J genes are TRBV24-1 and TRBJ2-2; 8 bases are shared with TRBD1. Germline CDR1 is KGHDR and CDR2 is SFDVKD. This CDR3 is built from 15 residues. The J segment lost 1 base and the V segment lost 6 bases, leaving 3 bases of the junction unmatched. CDR3 in amino acids: CATSWTGKNTGELFF. CDR3 nucleotides: TGTGCCACCAGTTGGACAGGGAAGAACACCGGGGAGCTGTTTTTT.

This sequence joins TRBV5-1 and TRBJ2-5, with TRBD2 matching over 15 bases. V was pared by 4 bases and J by 5 bases, with 6 bases of the junction left unmatched. CDR3 length equals 16 residues. CDR1 SGHRS and CDR2 YFSETQ come from the germline V gene. DNA of the CDR3: TGCGCCAGCAGCCCGGGACTAGCGGGAGGATTGGAGACCCAGTACTTC. Translated: CASSPGLAGGLETQYF.

This chain uses TRBV19 with TRBJ1-1; no firm D call. Germline assignment: CDR1 LNHDA and CDR2 SQIVND (reference sequence). The CDR3 loop spans 13 amino acids. Trimming took 5 bases from V and 1 from J, leaving 8 bases between them. This CDR3 reads CASSPGWNTEAFF. In DNA form, the CDR3 reads TGTGCCAGTAGTCCGGGGTGGAACACTGAAGCTTTCTTT.

This chain links TRBV14 with TRBJ1-2; no clear D gene. The length of the CDR3 is 13 residues. Germline loops: CDR1 SGHDN, CDR2 FVKESK. V gave up 4 bases and J gave up 7 bases, with 13 bases separating them. CDR3 in amino acids: CASSRRLWVGYTF. The CDR3 DNA reads as TGTGCCAGCAGCCGGCGGTTATGGGTTGGCTACACCTTC.

V is TRBV30 and J is TRBJ1-1, with 8 bases lining up with TRBD1. V trimming: 5 bases; J trimming: 10 bases; junction bases outside the gene matches: 6. The length of the CDR3 is 11 residues. Per germline, CDR1 GTSNPN and CDR2 SVGIG (reference sequence). The CDR3 bases are TGTGCCTGGGAAATTACAGGGGGAGCTTTCTTT. It is translated as CAWEITGGAFF.

This clone has just a few counts. The chain carries TRBV7-2 and TRBJ2-2, with a possible D match to TRBD2 (5 bases). CDR1 and CDR2 from the germline V gene are SGHTA and FQGNSA. V lost 4 bases and J lost 1, with 10 bases in between. The CDR3 length is 15 residues. The CDR3, as DNA: TGTGCCAGCAGCTCCCAAGCGGTGAACACCGGGGAGCTGTTTTTT. It encodes CASSSQAVNTGELFF. Variable domain in full (rest from reference TRBV7-2 and TRBJ2-2): GAGVSQSPSNKVTEKGKDVELRCDPISGHTALYWYRQSLGQGLEFLIYFQGNSAPDKSGLPSDRFSAERTGGSVSTLTIQRTQQEDSAVYLCASSSQAVNTGELFFGEGSRLTVL.

V and J are TRBV7-2 and TRBJ2-1; 14 bases match TRBD2. The length of the CDR3 is 17 residues. V trimming: 4 bases; J trimming: 7 bases; junction bases outside the gene matches: 9. The V gene's germline CDR1 is SGHTA and CDR2 FQGNSA. CDR3 region: CASSSGTSGRRSNEQFF. CDR3 nucleotide sequence: TGTGCCAGCAGCTCGGGGACTAGCGGGAGAAGGTCGAATGAGCAGTTCTTC.

The rearrangement links TRBV30 to TRBJ2-1, with D possibly being TRBD2 (5 bases). Trimming removed 5 bases at V and 1 base at J, with 9 bases between. Germline V gene lookup returns CDR1 GTSNPN and CDR2 SVGIG (reference sequence). The CDR3 has 13 residues. This CDR3 is CAWAPGSYNEQFF. The CDR3 DNA reads as TGTGCCTGGGCTCCGGGGTCCTACAATGAGCAGTTCTTC. The entire variable domain, with the rest obtained from reference TRBV30 and TRBJ2-1, is as follows: SQTIHQWPATLVQPVGSPLSLECTVEGTSNPNLYWYRQAAGRGLQLLFYSVGIGQISSEVPQNLSASRPQDRQFILSSKKLLLSDSGFYLCAWAPGSYNEQFFGPGTRLTVL.

This CDR3 reads CASRDSNYEQYF. CDR3 coding DNA: TGCGCCAGCCGGGACTCCAACTACGAGCAGTACTTC. The chain is built from TRBV5-1 and TRBJ2-7, with D possibly matching TRBD2 (6 bases). The germline V gene encodes CDR1 SGHRS and CDR2 YFSETQ. The CDR3 extends over 12 amino acids. V gave up 7 bases and J gave up 3 bases, with 11 bases separating them.

The chain couples TRBV9 to TRBJ1-1, with D unclear. V was shortened by 0 bases and J by 4 bases, with 4 bases between the two germline ends. The germline V gene encodes CDR1 SGDLS and CDR2 YYNGEE. This CDR3 is built from 12 residues. The CDR3 here is CASSVGGTEAFF. The CDR3 DNA reads as TGTGCCAGCAGCGTAGGAGGCACTGAAGCTTTCTTT.

The rearrangement uses TRBV3-1 (or the pseudogene TRBV3-2) and TRBJ2-5; perhaps TRBD2 as D (5 bases). CDR3 length: 14 residues. Trimming took 4 bases from V and 1 from J, leaving 10 bases between them. The germline gives CDR1 LGHDT, CDR2 YNNKEL (reference sequence). In DNA, the CDR3 is TGTGCCAGCAGCCTCCAGGACTTCCAAGAGACCCAGTACTTC. It is translated as CASSLQDFQETQYF.

V is TRBV10-3 and J is TRBJ1-5; D unresolved. Per the germline V gene, CDR1 is ENHRY and CDR2 is SYGVKD. The CDR3 sequence is 15 residues long. Trimming shortened V by 3 bases and J by 0 bases, and 9 bases separated the two germline ends. The CDR3 region is CAISDAGHSNQPQHF. DNA for the CDR3: TGTGCCATCAGTGATGCGGGCCATAGCAATCAGCCCCAGCATTTT.

The chain joins TRBV6-2 or TRBV6-3 to TRBJ2-3; 10 bases fit TRBD2. The CDR3 length is 17 residues. V lost 5 bases, J lost 3 bases, and 11 bases stayed unmatched. Germline-derived CDR1 and CDR2 are MNHEY and SVGEGT. In DNA form, the CDR3 reads TGTGCCAGCAGTCCAATGCTAGCGGGAGTATCAACAGATACGCAGTATTTT. This encodes CASSPMLAGVSTDTQYF.

This sequence joins TRBV18 and TRBJ2-2; 7 positions agree with TRBD1. CDR1 and CDR2 (germline): KGHSH, LQKENI. The CDR3 loop spans 15 amino acids. V shed 5 bases and J 1 base; nucleotides not matched to a gene: 4. As DNA, the CDR3 is TGTGCCAGCTCAGAGGGACAGCTGAACACCGGGGAGCTGTTTTTT. Amino acids: CASSEGQLNTGELFF.

The gene calls are TRBV11-3 and TRBJ2-1; TRBD1 agrees at 7 bases. From germline, CDR1 is SGHNT and CDR2 YENEEA. The length of the CDR3 is 15 residues. Losses at the gene ends were 5 bases for V and 3 bases for J; bases not matched to a gene: 7. CDR3 DNA sequence: TGTGCCAGCAGCCCAACAGGGGCCGTCTACAATGAGCAGTTCTTC. Encoded protein: CASSPTGAVYNEQFF.

The V call is TRBV27, the J call TRBJ2-7, with 9 nucleotides matching TRBD1. In germline, CDR1 is MNHEY, CDR2 SMNVEV (reference sequence). J gave up 1 base and V 4 bases, and 14 bases lay outside the gene matches. The length of the CDR3 is 18 residues. The CDR3 region has the DNA TGTGCCAGCAGTTCGTCCCGGGACAGGGTCCAGGGGTCCTACGAGCAGTACTTC. This sequence encodes CASSSSRDRVQGSYEQYF.

J is TRBJ1-1 and V is TRBV3-1 (or the pseudogene TRBV3-2); 7 bases are shared with TRBD1. Trimming cost V 4 bases and J 10 bases; bases outside gene matches: 15. CDR1 is LGHDT, CDR2 YNNKEL, per germline (reference sequence). The CDR3 covers 15 residues. The CDR3 loop is CASSPGNRGSGGAFF. The CDR3 DNA reads TGTGCCAGCAGCCCGGGAAACAGGGGTTCCGGTGGAGCTTTCTTT.

The DNA of the CDR3 is TGTGCCAGCAGCATACAGGGGAATCAAGAGACCCAGTACTTC. Translation gives CASSIQGNQETQYF. V gene TRBV5-4 combines with J gene TRBJ2-5, with 7 bases that match TRBD1. J lost 2 bases, V lost 4 bases, and 5 bases had no gene match. This CDR3 spans 14 amino acids. Germline V CDR1 and CDR2: SGHNT, YYREEE (reference sequence).

J is TRBJ1-2 and V is TRBV28; D call uncertain. This CDR3 has 12 residues. Per the germline V gene, CDR1 is MDHEN and CDR2 is SYDVKM. Trimming left V 4 bases short and J 7 bases short, with 10 bases between. The CDR3 sequence: CASSSRTSGYTF. CDR3 coding DNA: TGTGCCAGCAGTTCCCGAACGAGTGGCTACACCTTC.